This TCR beta chain came from a study of technical replicates of blood from several donors. Clones were read by immunoSEQ multiplex PCR, and TCRdb kept only the in-frame ones, dropping some. The sample has roughly 85,000 clones; approximately 95% are singletons. The receptor was derived from a human donor in good health. The source material was T cells isolated from PBMCs.

In DNA, the CDR3 is TGTGCCAGCAGCGTAGCAATCACAGATACGCAGTATTTT. This translates into CASSVAITDTQYF. The chain joins TRBV9 to TRBJ2-3, with D uncertain. Trimming removed 0 bases from V and 2 bases from J, with 4 bases in between. The CDR3 consists of 13 residues. Germline values: CDR1 SGDLS, CDR2 YYNGEE.